These 28 T cell receptor beta chains were all obtained from the same sample, sequenced in a study of response to subunit inactivated influenza vaccine. TCRdb itself ran the RT-PCR reads through MiXCR, one entry per CDR3 protein. This table has about 480,000 distinct CDR3 sequences, approximately 10% appearing once. The specimen comprised PBMCs from blood, sampled about 40 days after vaccination. These receptors came from a man aged 50 to 59 who received an inactivated influenza vaccine.

This clonotype appeared a few times. The CDR3 loop reads CATLKGGGSTSETQYF. CDR3 in DNA: TGTGCCACCTTGAAAGGTGGGGGGTCCACCTCAGAGACCCAGTACTTC. The chain has TRBV10-3 and TRBJ2-5; perhaps TRBD2 as D (6 bases). CDR1 and CDR2 (germline): ENHRY, SYGVKD. Trimming took off 10 bases at V and 4 bases at J, with 25 bases between the two ends. CDR3 length: 16 amino acids.

This clonotype has a single count. The chain joins TRBV7-9 to TRBJ1-3, with D possibly TRBD1 on 5 matching bases. This CDR3 contains 16 residues. Germline values: CDR1 SEHNR, CDR2 FQNEAQ (reference sequence). V was trimmed by 0 bases and J by 1 base, leaving 10 bases between them. CDR3 region: CASSLAQGMSGNTIYF. For the CDR3, the DNA is TGTGCCAGCAGCTTAGCGCAGGGCATGTCTGGAAACACCATATATTTT. Full variable domain (outside the CDR3, taken from reference TRBV7-9 and TRBJ1-3): DTGVSQNPRHKITKRGQNVTFRCDPISEHNRLYWYRQTLGQGPEFLTYFQNEAQLEKSRLLSDRFSAERPKGSFSTLEIQRTEQGDSAMYLCASSLAQGMSGNTIYFGEGSWLTVV.

The chain employs TRBV5-1 and TRBJ2-3; 8 bases fit TRBD2. Trimming took 2 bases from V and 3 from J; bases not matched to a gene: 2. CDR1 is SGHRS, CDR2 YFSETQ, per germline. This CDR3 spans 14 amino acids. The CDR3 here is CASSLRLATDTQYF. In nucleotides, the CDR3 is TGCGCCAGCAGCTTACGACTAGCGACAGATACGCAGTATTTT.

This clonotype was observed a handful of times. V is TRBV9 and J is TRBJ1-3, with D possibly being TRBD1 (5 bases). This CDR3 comprises 16 residues. CDR1 is SGDLS and CDR2 is YYNGEE in the germline V gene. Trimming pared 4 bases from V and 0 bases from J, leaving 14 bases between. The CDR3 DNA follows: TGTGCCAGCAGCATCCAGTGGGGGGTCTCTGGAAACACCATATATTTT. Translation: CASSIQWGVSGNTIYF.

The chain recombines TRBV7-2 with TRBJ2-7; TRBD1 aligns across 8 bases. CDR1 is SGHTA, CDR2 FQGNSA, per germline. V was pared by 1 base and J by 4 bases, with 3 bases of the junction left unmatched. CDR3 length: 14 residues. The CDR3, as DNA: TGTGCCAGCAGCTTAGAGCAGGGGGCTTACGAGCAGTACTTC. Translated, it gives CASSLEQGAYEQYF.

The chain couples TRBV6-5 to TRBJ2-6; weak D call: TRBD1 (5 bases). There are 18 residues in the CDR3. Trimming took off 0 bases at V and 0 bases at J, with 12 bases between the two ends. CDR1 is MNHEY, CDR2 SVGAGI, per germline. CDR3 amino acids: CASSYSRTSSSGANVLTF. The CDR3 nucleotides are TGTGCCAGCAGTTACTCGAGGACATCGAGCTCTGGGGCCAACGTCCTGACTTTC.

This clonotype was counted ten times or more. This chain links TRBV11-1 with TRBJ1-2; D is unresolved. CDR3 length: 15 amino acids. Per germline, CDR1 SGHAT and CDR2 FQDESV (reference sequence). Trimming shortened V by 4 bases and J by 0 bases, and 12 bases separated the two germline ends. Written as DNA, the CDR3 is TGTGCCAGCAGCTCCTACAGAGAATCTAACTATGGCTACACCTTC. As protein: CASSSYRESNYGYTF.

This clonotype was observed many times. This sequence joins TRBV12-3 or TRBV12-4 and TRBJ2-7; TRBD2 aligns across 8 bases. The CDR3 sequence is 14 residues long. Germline trimming cut 4 bases from V and 3 bases from J; bases unmatched to any gene: 5. The CDR3 here is CASSYTAGDYEQYF. The DNA of the CDR3 is TGTGCCAGCAGTTATACAGCGGGGGACTACGAGCAGTACTTC.

This clonotype was observed a few times. The rearrangement uses TRBV11-1 and TRBJ2-7; 11 bases map to TRBD2. The CDR3 is 18 residues long. Germline loops: CDR1 SGHAT, CDR2 FQDESV (reference sequence). J gave up 0 bases and V 3 bases, and 10 bases lay outside the gene matches. CDR3 bases: TGTGCCAGCAGCTTTCCCGGGACTAGCGGCGGTAGCTCCTACGAGCAGTACTTC. Its translation is CASSFPGTSGGSSYEQYF. Based on the CDR3 plus reference TRBV11-1 and TRBJ2-7, the full variable domain is EAEVAQSPRYKITEKSQAVAFWCDPISGHATLYWYRQILGQGPELLVQFQDESVVDDSQLPKDRFSAERLKGVDSTLKIQPAELGDSAMYLCASSFPGTSGGSSYEQYFGPGTRLTVT.

The chain carries TRBV12-3 or TRBV12-4 and TRBJ2-1; possible D gene TRBD1, 6 bases. CDR3 size: 16 residues. Trimming took off 4 bases at V and 4 bases at J, with 17 bases between the two ends. CDR3 sequence reads: CASSSRTGFKYNEQFF. CDR3 sequence (DNA): TGTGCCAGCAGTTCCCGTACAGGGTTTAAGTACAATGAGCAGTTCTTC.

At least ten counts were recorded for this clonotype. This chain uses TRBV20-1 with TRBJ2-1; TRBD2 is a possible D gene (7 bases). The CDR3 spans 13 residues. V shed 4 bases and J shed 7 bases, with 14 bases lying between them. Germline V gene data show CDR1 as DFQATT and CDR2 as SNEGSKA (reference sequence). CDR3 nucleotide sequence: TGCAGTGCTACGAGGGGGGGTTGGAATGAGCAGTTCTTC. This encodes CSATRGGWNEQFF.

The table lists this clonotype with many counts. This sequence joins TRBV12-3 or TRBV12-4 and TRBJ2-3, with D possibly matching TRBD2 (6 bases). The CDR3 length is 15 residues. The V end was cut by 3 bases, the J end by 5 bases, with 15 bases between. CDR3 amino acids: CASSLGDGGQDTQYF. The CDR3 DNA sequence: TGTGCCAGCAGTTTGGGTGACGGAGGGCAAGATACGCAGTATTTT.

This clonotype was found a few times. V is TRBV20-1 and J is TRBJ2-1, with a tentative D call TRBD2 (5 bases). Trimming removed 5 bases from V and 1 base from J, with 12 bases in between. Germline V lookup: CDR1 DFQATT, CDR2 SNEGSKA (reference sequence). The CDR3 extends over 14 amino acids. CDR3 DNA: TGCAGTGCTCGCCGCGGGCGGTCCTACAATGAGCAGTTCTTC. Protein: CSARRGRSYNEQFF.

V usage is TRBV5-1 and J usage is TRBJ2-7; D might be TRBD1 (5 bases). The length of the CDR3 is 14 residues. Germline lookup yields CDR1 SGHRS and CDR2 YFSETQ. V was cut by 4 bases and J by 4 bases, with 15 bases left in between. CDR3 in amino acids: CASSPSQGNYEQYF. CDR3 sequence (DNA): TGCGCCAGCAGCCCCTCGCAGGGTAATTACGAGCAGTACTTC.

The chain links TRBV12-3 or TRBV12-4 to TRBJ1-6, with a possible D match to TRBD1 (6 bases). The CDR3 covers 13 residues. With 5 bases removed from V and 6 bases from J, the gap between germline ends came to 8 bases. CDR3 DNA: TGTGCCAGCAGTGTCAGGGGTAATTCACCCCTCCACTTT. It encodes CASSVRGNSPLHF.

This clonotype was seen ten or more times. In nucleotides, the CDR3 is TGCGCCAGCAGCTCCCTCGGGGTGATAGAAGCTTTCTTT. Translating gives CASSSLGVIEAFF. V is TRBV5-1 and J is TRBJ1-1; D gene uncertain. This CDR3 comprises 13 residues. The germline gives CDR1 SGHRS, CDR2 YFSETQ. Trimming took off 3 bases at V and 8 bases at J, with 14 bases between the two ends.

About this clonotype: This clone may be a read error of a much larger clone one base away. The CDR3 end shows no conserved phenylalanine or tryptophan, and so a read error is likely. The chain couples TRBV10-3 to TRBJ2-6; D is ambiguous. This CDR3 comprises 13 residues. Trimming stripped 6 bases from V and 2 bases from J, with 5 bases between. Germline V gene lookup returns CDR1 ENHRY and CDR2 SYGVKD. CDR3 sequence: CAISTAGANVLTS. CDR3 in DNA: TGTGCCATCAGCACAGCTGGGGCCAACGTCCTGACTTCC.

The chain employs TRBV7-2 and TRBJ2-2; perhaps TRBD2 as D (5 bases). V lost 5 bases and J 5 bases, leaving 9 bases between the germline ends. From germline, CDR1 is SGHTA and CDR2 FQGNSA. The CDR3 runs 13 residues. The CDR3: CASSPWETGELFF. The CDR3 bases are TGTGCCAGCAGCCCGTGGGAGACCGGGGAGCTGTTTTTT.

The chain is built from TRBV6-2 or TRBV6-3 and TRBJ2-5, with 9 positions matching TRBD2. CDR1 and CDR2 (germline): MNHEY, SVGEGT. The CDR3 consists of 13 residues. With V trimmed by 10 bases and J by 4 bases, 7 bases remained unmatched. The CDR3: CATKLAGGETQYF. The CDR3 DNA reads as TGTGCCACCAAACTAGCGGGCGGAGAGACCCAGTACTTC.

The chain is built from TRBV6-1 and TRBJ2-7; D may be TRBD1 or TRBD2 (5 bases each). The CDR3 runs 13 residues. Germline V CDR1 and CDR2: MNHNS, SASEGT. V was clipped by 8 bases and J by 3 bases, with 14 bases between them. The CDR3 sequence is CASGLGTVYEQYF. The CDR3 nucleotides are TGTGCCAGCGGGCTTGGGACGGTCTACGAGCAGTACTTC.

The chain combines TRBV18 with TRBJ1-1; 8 bases are shared with TRBD1. The CDR3 is 15 residues long. J gave up 4 bases and V 3 bases, and 7 bases lay outside the gene matches. The V gene's germline CDR1 is KGHSH and CDR2 LQKENI. DNA of the CDR3: TGTGCCAGCTCACCGACAGGGGACGGGAGCACTGAAGCTTTCTTT. This encodes CASSPTGDGSTEAFF.

This clonotype was found many times. The chain uses TRBV12-3 or TRBV12-4 and TRBJ1-1; 8 positions agree with TRBD1. V shed 5 bases, J shed 1 base, and the junction held 3 bases outside the gene matches. This CDR3 is 14 amino acids long. CDR3 amino acids: CASSPTGGNTEAFF. The CDR3 DNA follows: TGTGCCAGCAGTCCCACAGGGGGGAACACTGAAGCTTTCTTT.

This clonotype has a handful of counts. V usage is TRBV20-1 and J usage is TRBJ1-4; D remains unclear. CDR1 is DFQATT, CDR2 SNEGSKA, per germline (reference sequence). V was pared by 7 bases and J by 0 bases, with 9 bases between. This CDR3 has 13 amino acids. CDR3 nucleotides: TGCAGTGGGAGGAACTCAACTAATGAAAAACTGTTTTTT. Protein product: CSGRNSTNEKLFF.

The genes are TRBV4-1 and TRBJ2-3, with D possibly called TRBD1 or TRBD2 (6 bases each). Germline V gene data show CDR1 as MGHRA and CDR2 as YSYEKL. The CDR3 runs to 16 residues. V gave up 3 bases and J gave up 4 bases, with 17 bases separating them. This CDR3 reads CASSHVDRRRADTQYF. The DNA of the CDR3 is TGCGCCAGCAGCCACGTAGACAGGAGGAGGGCAGATACGCAGTATTTT.

This clonotype was observed a handful of times. This chain links TRBV9 with TRBJ2-3; TRBD1 aligns across 9 bases. CDR3 length equals 16 residues. Germline trimming cut 4 bases from V and 2 bases from J; bases unmatched to any gene: 8. CDR1 and CDR2 from the germline V gene are SGDLS and YYNGEE. For the CDR3, the DNA is TGTGCCAGCAGCCTGCGACAGGGGGATCCCACAGATACGCAGTATTTT. Protein product: CASSLRQGDPTDTQYF.

V usage is TRBV7-9 and J usage is TRBJ2-2, with TRBD1 identical over 7 bases. The CDR3 is made up of 15 amino acids. The V segment lost 5 bases and the J segment 5 bases; nucleotides outside the gene matches: 8. The germline V gene has CDR1 SEHNR and CDR2 FQNEAQ (reference sequence). CDR3 sequence (DNA): TGTGCCAGCAGCCCCCGACGACAGGGTACCGGGGAGCTGTTTTTT. It encodes CASSPRRQGTGELFF.

J is TRBJ2-3 and V is TRBV7-2; D unclear. Trimming stripped 1 base from V and 2 bases from J, with 10 bases between. The CDR3 totals 15 residues. The V gene's germline CDR1 is SGHTA and CDR2 FQGNSA. The CDR3 loop reads CASSLGAVITDTQYF. CDR3 in DNA: TGTGCCAGCAGCTTAGGGGCGGTGATCACAGATACGCAGTATTTT.

This clonotype was seen ten or more times. The chain has TRBV7-2 and TRBJ2-5, with D unresolved. From germline, CDR1 is SGHTA and CDR2 FQGNSA. This CDR3 has 14 amino acids. V lost 5 bases to trimming and J lost 0 bases, with 10 bases between them. The CDR3: CASSVLRYQETQYF. The DNA for the CDR3 is TGTGCCAGCAGCGTTCTCCGGTACCAAGAGACCCAGTACTTC.